This entry lists 32 T cell receptor beta chains sequenced from one sample in a study of radiotherapy plus CTLA-4 blockade in lung cancer. Generated by immunoSEQ multiplex PCR, the TCRdb table keeps only in-frame clones and is missing some. Here the sample spans about 72,000 clones, roughly four fifths being singletons. This specimen consisted of peripheral blood, obtained from a patient treated with radiotherapy plus ipilimumab. All receptors derive from a human donor with non-small cell lung cancer who had a partial response to radiotherapy plus ipilimumab.

The chain combines TRBV5-1 with TRBJ2-2; 8 nucleotides line up with TRBD2. The CDR3 consists of 15 residues. Per germline, CDR1 SGHRS and CDR2 YFSETQ. V lost 3 bases, J lost 3 bases, and 4 bases stayed unmatched. The DNA of the CDR3 is TGCGCCAGCAGCTGGCAAGCGGGAGACACCGGGGAGCTGTTTTTT. Its translation is CASSWQAGDTGELFF.

The chain recombines TRBV28 with TRBJ2-2, with 8 bases lining up with TRBD1. The CDR3 contains 19 residues. V lost 5 bases, J lost 4 bases, and 18 bases stayed unmatched. CDR1 and CDR2 (germline): MDHEN, SYDVKM. CDR3 region: CASSPLRQGARVATGELFF. CDR3 DNA: TGTGCCAGCAGTCCGCTCCGCCAGGGGGCGCGAGTCGCCACCGGGGAGCTGTTTTTT.

The chain links TRBV2 to TRBJ2-7; D unclear. The length of the CDR3 is 13 residues. V was shortened by 4 bases and J by 4 bases, with 11 bases between the two germline ends. CDR1 and CDR2 (germline): SNHLY, FYNNEI. DNA for the CDR3: TGTGCCAGCAGTGGAGACATTTTTTACGAGCAGTACTTC. Translating gives CASSGDIFYEQYF.

The V call is TRBV5-8, the J call TRBJ2-7; D perhaps matches TRBD2 (6 bases). Trimming removed 0 bases at V and 3 bases at J, with 16 bases between. The germline V gene has CDR1 SGHTS and CDR2 YDEGEE. The CDR3 runs 16 residues. CDR3 loop: CASSLGPSVVIYEQYF. The CDR3 DNA follows: TGTGCCAGCAGCTTGGGGCCTAGCGTAGTCATCTACGAGCAGTACTTC.

To note about this clone: The junction shows a germline mismatch at one end, possibly a read error. This rearrangement joins TRBV2 to TRBJ1-1; TRBD1 agrees at 7 bases. This CDR3 is 13 amino acids long. Germline CDR1 reads SNHLY; CDR2 reads FYNNEI. The DNA for the CDR3 is TGTGTCAGCAGTGGGACAGCGAACACTGAAGCTTTCTTT. It yields the protein CVSSGTANTEAFF.

In this sample, this clone turned up a few times. The CDR3 protein is CASSLEFSTPSSYEQYF. For the CDR3, the DNA is TGTGCCAGCAGCTTAGAGTTCTCCACTCCAAGCTCCTACGAGCAGTACTTC. The gene calls are TRBV7-9 and TRBJ2-7; D ambiguous. The CDR3 is 17 amino acids. Between the trimmed V and J ends, which lost 1 base and 0 bases, there was a span of 16 bases. CDR1 is SEHNR, CDR2 FQNEAQ, per germline (reference sequence).

The chain couples TRBV4-2 to TRBJ1-4; the match to TRBD1 covers 8 bases. With 3 bases clipped from V and 2 bases from J, the junction kept 17 bases outside the gene matches. Germline lookup yields CDR1 LGHNA and CDR2 YNFKEQ. The CDR3 is 20 residues long. This chain's CDR3 is CASSQDPHWTGRGTNEKLFF. The CDR3 nucleotides are TGTGCCAGCAGCCAGGATCCACACTGGACAGGGCGGGGTACTAATGAAAAACTGTTTTTT.

The chain has TRBV5-1 and TRBJ2-3; 7 bases match TRBD1. Trimming at V came to 1 base and at J to 4 bases, leaving 0 bases not matched to a gene. This CDR3 region has 13 residues. The germline CDR1 and CDR2 sequences are SGHRS and YFSETQ. CDR3 in amino acids: CASSLQGADTQYF. For the CDR3, the DNA is TGCGCCAGCAGCTTGCAGGGGGCAGATACGCAGTATTTT.

The rearrangement uses TRBV28 and TRBJ2-3; 9 nucleotides line up with TRBD2. The CDR3 length is 14 residues. With V trimmed by 3 bases and J by 5 bases, 3 bases remained unmatched. Germline CDR1 is MDHEN and CDR2 is SYDVKM. CDR3 sequence reads: CASSLGGGGDTQYF. DNA of the CDR3: TGTGCCAGCAGTTTGGGCGGGGGGGGAGATACGCAGTATTTT.

This clone has more than one count but fewer than ten. The chain recombines TRBV6-5 with TRBJ1-4; D is ambiguous. The V end was cut by 6 bases, the J end by 2 bases, with 10 bases between. The V gene's germline CDR1 is MNHEY and CDR2 SVGAGI. There are 14 residues in the CDR3. The DNA for the CDR3 is TGTGCCAGCAGGGGCGTAGGCACTAATGAAAAACTGTTTTTT. Translated: CASRGVGTNEKLFF.

The genes are TRBV19 and TRBJ2-3; 9 nucleotides agree with TRBD1. CDR1 LNHDA and CDR2 SQIVND come from the germline V gene (reference sequence). CDR3 length: 15 amino acids. With V trimmed by 8 bases and J by 5 bases, 11 bases remained unmatched. This CDR3 is CASPPPGQGVDTQYF. CDR3 bases: TGTGCCAGTCCACCCCCGGGACAGGGCGTAGATACGCAGTATTTT.

The V gene is TRBV28, the J gene TRBJ2-7, with 8 bases fitting TRBD2. Germline CDR1 reads MDHEN; CDR2 reads SYDVKM. The V and J ends lost 6 bases and 3 bases, in that order; junction bases with no gene match: 7. The CDR3 consists of 14 residues. Written as DNA, the CDR3 is TGTGCCAGCAGAATTGATAGCGGGATCTACGAGCAGTACTTC. As protein: CASRIDSGIYEQYF.

The chain couples TRBV7-8 to TRBJ2-1; tentatively, D is TRBD2 (6 bases). Trimming stripped 1 base from V and 9 bases from J, with 10 bases between. The CDR3 loop spans 13 amino acids. CDR1 and CDR2 (germline): SGHVS, FQNEAQ. In DNA, the CDR3 is TGTGCCAGCAGCTTAGGAGGGCGGGGTGAGCAGTTCTTC. Amino acid sequence: CASSLGGRGEQFF.

The rearrangement links TRBV5-4 to TRBJ2-2, with D hard to call. This CDR3 is built from 14 residues. The germline gives CDR1 SGHNT, CDR2 YYREEE (reference sequence). V was cut by 3 bases and J by 3 bases, with 9 bases left in between. The DNA of the CDR3 is TGTGCCAGCAGCTCTGTGGGCGACACCGGGGAGCTGTTTTTT. Translation gives CASSSVGDTGELFF. Looking up the rest from reference TRBV5-4 and TRBJ2-2 gives the full variable domain: ETGVTQSPTHLIKTRGQQVTLRCSSQSGHNTVSWYQQALGQGPQFIFQYYREEENGRGNFPPRFSGLQFPNYSSELNVNALELDDSALYLCASSSVGDTGELFFGEGSRLTVL.

The chain recombines TRBV11-2 with TRBJ2-4; 7 bases agree with TRBD2. Germline V gene lookup returns CDR1 SGHAT and CDR2 FQNNGV. J gave up 8 bases and V 1 base, and 5 bases lay outside the gene matches. The CDR3 extends over 14 amino acids. This chain's CDR3 is CASSLGGRGDIQYF. CDR3 sequence (DNA): TGTGCCAGCAGCTTAGGAGGCCGGGGGGACATTCAGTACTTC.

The V and J genes are TRBV7-2 and TRBJ2-1; no reliable D call. Trimming shortened V by 2 bases and J by 8 bases, and 7 bases separated the two germline ends. Germline CDR1 reads SGHTA; CDR2 reads FQGNSA. The CDR3 spans 12 residues. The CDR3 DNA reads TGTGCCAGCAGCTTAAGCCGTGATGAGCAGTTCTTC. Protein sequence: CASSLSRDEQFF.

CDR3 in amino acids: CASSLGQLLSGNTIYF. The CDR3 DNA reads TGTGCCAGCAGTTTGGGGCAGCTCCTCTCTGGAAACACCATATATTTT. The J gene is TRBJ1-3, the V gene TRBV28; the D gene is possibly TRBD1 (5 bases). This CDR3 has 16 amino acids. Trimming stripped 3 bases from V and 0 bases from J, with 12 bases between. Germline V gives CDR1 MDHEN, CDR2 SYDVKM.

The chain is built from TRBV11-2 and TRBJ2-7, with 11 bases aligning to TRBD2. With V trimmed by 5 bases and J by 1 base, 10 bases remained unmatched. CDR3 length: 17 residues. Looked up from germline, CDR1 is SGHAT and CDR2 is FQNNGV. The CDR3 spells CASSPRPGLADSYEQYF. The CDR3 nucleotides read TGTGCCAGCAGCCCCCGACCGGGACTAGCGGATTCCTACGAGCAGTACTTC.

V is TRBV11-3 and J is TRBJ2-1; a possible D gene is TRBD1 (5 bases). From germline, CDR1 is SGHNT and CDR2 YENEEA. The V end was cut by 1 base, the J end by 3 bases, with 7 bases between. The CDR3 runs 14 residues. The CDR3 DNA follows: TGTGCCAGCAGCTTAGGGGGCCTCTACAATGAGCAGTTCTTC. This sequence encodes CASSLGGLYNEQFF.

The rearrangement joins TRBV5-4 to TRBJ2-4, with D perhaps matching TRBD2 (7 bases). The CDR3 loop spans 16 amino acids. Trimming took 2 bases from V and 7 from J, leaving 19 bases between them. The germline V gene encodes CDR1 SGHNT and CDR2 YYREEE (reference sequence). The CDR3, as DNA: TGTGCCAGCAGCTTAGGGGTAGGGGGGGAGGGCAACATTCAGTACTTC. Translation: CASSLGVGGEGNIQYF. Based on the CDR3 plus reference TRBV5-4 and TRBJ2-4, the full variable domain is ETGVTQSPTHLIKTRGQQVTLRCSSQSGHNTVSWYQQALGQGPQFIFQYYREEENGRGNFPPRFSGLQFPNYSSELNVNALELDDSALYLCASSLGVGGEGNIQYFGAGTRLSVL.

The chain employs TRBV2 and TRBJ2-3, with 9 bases fitting TRBD2. V lost 7 bases to trimming and J lost 4 bases; unmatched junction nucleotides: 9. CDR1 SNHLY and CDR2 FYNNEI come from the germline V gene. The CDR3 has 15 residues. The CDR3 region has the DNA TGTGCCAGCACGGCGCTAGCGGGGAGCCCAGATACGCAGTATTTT. Encoded protein: CASTALAGSPDTQYF.

The gene calls are TRBV2 and TRBJ2-7; TRBD1 might be the D (6 bases). Trimming took 7 bases from V and 7 from J, leaving 11 bases between them. Looked up from germline, CDR1 is SNHLY and CDR2 is FYNNEI. This CDR3 contains 11 residues. CDR3 bases: TGTGCCAGCAAGATGGGGGCGGAGCAGTACTTC. It specifies CASKMGAEQYF.

V gene TRBV7-8 combines with J gene TRBJ2-1; TRBD1 matches 7 bases. CDR1 SGHVS and CDR2 FQNEAQ come from the germline V gene. This CDR3 is 13 amino acids long. The V and J ends lost 5 bases and 7 bases, in that order; junction bases with no gene match: 5. The CDR3 protein is CASSLDRPNEQFF. For the CDR3, the DNA is TGTGCCAGCAGCCTGGACAGGCCAAATGAGCAGTTCTTC.

This rearrangement joins TRBV5-1 to TRBJ2-1; D is possibly TRBD2 (5 bases). CDR3 length: 15 amino acids. Germline V gives CDR1 SGHRS, CDR2 YFSETQ. The germline V and J ends were trimmed by 0 bases and 6 bases, with 13 bases remaining between them. The CDR3 spells CASSLGSGISNEQFF. As DNA, the CDR3 is TGCGCCAGCAGCTTGGGGAGCGGAATTAGCAATGAGCAGTTCTTC.

This rearrangement joins TRBV19 to TRBJ1-1, with 7 positions matching TRBD1. With V trimmed by 0 bases and J by 3 bases, 4 bases remained unmatched. The CDR3 extends over 15 amino acids. Germline V CDR1 and CDR2: LNHDA, SQIVND (reference sequence). CDR3 in amino acids: CASSIDDRADTEAFF. Written as DNA, the CDR3 is TGTGCCAGTAGTATAGACGACAGGGCGGACACTGAAGCTTTCTTT.

The rearrangement links TRBV5-1 to TRBJ2-1; 7 positions match TRBD2. There are 15 residues in the CDR3. Per germline, CDR1 SGHRS and CDR2 YFSETQ. The V segment lost 6 bases and the J segment 9 bases; nucleotides outside the gene matches: 15. CDR3 in amino acids: CASNEGTTEFGEQFF. CDR3 bases: TGCGCCAGCAATGAGGGGACTACAGAGTTCGGTGAGCAGTTCTTC.

This rearrangement joins TRBV2 to TRBJ2-3, with D tentatively TRBD2 (5 bases). CDR3 length: 14 residues. Germline CDR1 and CDR2: SNHLY and FYNNEI. The V and J ends lost 4 bases and 1 base respectively, with 9 bases between them. The CDR3 loop is CASSAGLGTDTQYF. The CDR3 DNA sequence: TGTGCCAGCAGTGCCGGACTTGGCACAGATACGCAGTATTTT.

This clone was seen only once. The chain recombines TRBV2 with TRBJ2-2, with TRBD1 identical over 7 bases. This CDR3 is 13 amino acids long. Trimming at V came to 7 bases and at J to 6 bases, leaving 5 bases not matched to a gene. Germline V lookup: CDR1 SNHLY, CDR2 FYNNEI. The CDR3 bases are TGTGCCAGCACCGGACAGGCGGCCGGGGAGCTGTTTTTT. Encoded protein: CASTGQAAGELFF.

The genes are TRBV28 and TRBJ2-1; no definite D call. V dropped 2 bases and J dropped 3 bases, with 5 bases sitting between them. The V gene's germline CDR1 is MDHEN and CDR2 SYDVKM. CDR3 length: 13 residues. CDR3 loop: CASSLDNYNEQFF. CDR3 DNA: TGTGCCAGCAGTTTAGACAACTACAATGAGCAGTTCTTC.

This chain links TRBV29-1 with TRBJ1-1; perhaps TRBD1 as D (6 bases). This CDR3 region has 12 residues. V shed 5 bases and J shed 1 base, with 8 bases lying between them. The germline CDR1 and CDR2 sequences are SQVTM and ANQGSEA. CDR3 DNA sequence: TGCAGCGTTTCCAGGGGGAACACTGAAGCTTTCTTT. Encoded protein: CSVSRGNTEAFF.

The chain is built from TRBV5-4 and TRBJ1-2, with TRBD1 matching over 10 bases. CDR1 and CDR2 from the germline V gene are SGHNT and YYREEE (reference sequence). The length of the CDR3 is 13 residues. The V gene end was trimmed by 5 bases and the J gene end by 13 bases; junction bases not matched to a gene: 11. In DNA form, the CDR3 reads TGTGCCAGCAGTCCCCAGGGACAGGGGAGTAGCACCTTC. As protein: CASSPQGQGSSTF.

This rearrangement joins TRBV7-6 to TRBJ2-7; TRBD2 agrees at 15 bases. Looked up from germline, CDR1 is SGHVS and CDR2 is FNYEAQ. Unmatched junction bases numbered 2, after V lost 3 bases and J lost 2 bases. The CDR3 loop spans 16 amino acids. In DNA, the CDR3 is TGTGCCAGCAGCTTGGGACTAGCGGGAGGTGCCTACGAGCAGTACTTC. Amino acids: CASSLGLAGGAYEQYF. The variable domain in full, with the rest retrieved from reference TRBV7-6 and TRBJ2-7, is GAGVSQSPRYKVTKRGQDVALRCDPISGHVSLYWYRQALGQGPEFLTYFNYEAQQDKSGLPNDRFSAERPEGSISTLTIQRTEQRDSAMYRCASSLGLAGGAYEQYFGPGTRLTVT.